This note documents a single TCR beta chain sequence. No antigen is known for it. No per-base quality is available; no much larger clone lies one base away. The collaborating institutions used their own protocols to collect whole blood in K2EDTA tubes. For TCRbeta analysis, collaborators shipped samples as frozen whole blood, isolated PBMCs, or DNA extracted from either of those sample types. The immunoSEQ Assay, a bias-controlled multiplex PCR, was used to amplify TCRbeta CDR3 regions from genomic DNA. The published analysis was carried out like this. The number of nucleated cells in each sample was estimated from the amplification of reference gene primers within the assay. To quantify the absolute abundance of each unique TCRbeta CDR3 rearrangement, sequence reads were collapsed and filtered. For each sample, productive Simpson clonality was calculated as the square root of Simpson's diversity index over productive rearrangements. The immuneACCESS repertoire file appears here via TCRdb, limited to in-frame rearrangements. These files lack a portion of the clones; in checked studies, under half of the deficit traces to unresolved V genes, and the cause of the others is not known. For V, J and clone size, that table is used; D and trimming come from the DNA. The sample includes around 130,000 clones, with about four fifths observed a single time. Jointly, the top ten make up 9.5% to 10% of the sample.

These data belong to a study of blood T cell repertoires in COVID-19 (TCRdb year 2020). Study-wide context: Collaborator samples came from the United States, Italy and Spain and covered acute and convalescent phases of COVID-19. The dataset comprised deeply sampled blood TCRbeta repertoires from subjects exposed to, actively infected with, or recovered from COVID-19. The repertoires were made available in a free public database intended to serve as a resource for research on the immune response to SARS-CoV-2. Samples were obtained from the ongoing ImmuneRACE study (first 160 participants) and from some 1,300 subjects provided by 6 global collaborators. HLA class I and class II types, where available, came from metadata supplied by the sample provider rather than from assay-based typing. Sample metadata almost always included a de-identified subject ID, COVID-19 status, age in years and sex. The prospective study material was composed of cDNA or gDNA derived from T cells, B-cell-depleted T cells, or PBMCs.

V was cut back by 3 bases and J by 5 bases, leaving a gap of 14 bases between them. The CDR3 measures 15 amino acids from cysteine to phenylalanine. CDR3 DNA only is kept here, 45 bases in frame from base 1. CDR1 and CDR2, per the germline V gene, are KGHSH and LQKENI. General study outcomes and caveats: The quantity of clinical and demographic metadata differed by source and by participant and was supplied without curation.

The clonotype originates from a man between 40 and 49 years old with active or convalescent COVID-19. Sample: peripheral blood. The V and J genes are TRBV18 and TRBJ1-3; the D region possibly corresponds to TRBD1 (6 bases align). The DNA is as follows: TGTGCCAGCTCACCGCCAAGCGACAGGAGAAACACCATATATTTT. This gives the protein CASSPPSDRRNTIYF.